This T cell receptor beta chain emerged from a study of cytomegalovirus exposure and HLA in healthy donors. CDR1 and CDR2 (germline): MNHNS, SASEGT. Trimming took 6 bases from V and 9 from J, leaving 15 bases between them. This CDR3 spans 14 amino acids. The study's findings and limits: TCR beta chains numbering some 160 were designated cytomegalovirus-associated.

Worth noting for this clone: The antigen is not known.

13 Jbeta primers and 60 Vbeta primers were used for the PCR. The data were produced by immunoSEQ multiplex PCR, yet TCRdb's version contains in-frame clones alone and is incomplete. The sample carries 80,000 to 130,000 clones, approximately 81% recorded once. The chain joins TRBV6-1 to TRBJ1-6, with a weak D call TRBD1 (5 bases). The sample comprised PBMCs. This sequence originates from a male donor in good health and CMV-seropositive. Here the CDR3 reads CASSAAGYGSPLHF. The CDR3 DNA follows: TGTGCCAGCAGCGCTGCAGGGTATGGTTCACCCCTCCACTTT.